Below, 10 T cell receptor beta chains from the same sample are listed, as sequenced in a study of T cells in Graves' hyperthyroidism and ophthalmopathy (dated by TCRdb to about 2019). Library construction relied on multiplex PCR. Sequenced using an Illumina HiSeq 2000. The TCR beta CDR3 regions were amplified from RNA transcripts. A first-round RT-PCR of the TCR CDR3 used the HTBI primer set with the Qiagen OneStep RT-PCR kit. Using fastp at Q25 and MiXCR, TCRdb reprocessed the public reads and kept productive beta chains. Merged by CDR3 protein, the rows form single entries marked with the most common genes and DNA. The sample table shows a few hundred thousand distinct CDR3 sequences, and 15% are seen once. The ten largest clones take up about 33% of the sample. Sequencing was carried out using blood. Every receptor here comes from a woman in her thirties with Graves' hyperthyroidism.

V usage is TRBV28 and J usage is TRBJ2-1; either TRBD1 or TRBD2 may fit D (5 bases each). CDR3 length: 15 amino acids. Trimming stripped 5 bases from V and 1 base from J, with 12 bases between. Germline CDR1 and CDR2: MDHEN and SYDVKM. The CDR3 protein is CASSEFGTSYNEQFF. The CDR3 nucleotides read TGTGCCAGCAGTGAATTTGGGACGTCCTACAATGAGCAGTTCTTC.

The table lists this clonotype with a count of one. The chain is built from TRBV3-1 and TRBJ2-2, with D hard to call. Germline-derived CDR1 and CDR2 are LGHDT and YNNKEL (reference sequence). This CDR3 spans 16 amino acids. The ends were cut back, 3 bases at V and 0 bases at J, with 11 bases in the middle. The CDR3 nucleotides read TGTGCCAGCAGCCAGACCCTTTTAACGAACACCGGGGAGCTGTTTTTT. The encoded protein is CASSQTLLTNTGELFF.

This rearrangement joins TRBV14 to TRBJ1-1, with unresolved D. This CDR3 is 13 amino acids long. CDR1 is SGHDN, CDR2 FVKESK, per germline. The V end lost 4 bases, the J end lost 5 bases, and 11 bases lay between the germline ends. The CDR3 region has the DNA TGTGCCAGCAGCCCTCGGGCCCAGACTGAAGCTTTCTTT. It codes for CASSPRAQTEAFF.

This clonotype occurred a few times. The CDR3 DNA reads as TGTGCCAGCAGTGGGCTAGCGGGAGAGGAGCTCTACAATGAGCAGTTCTTC. As protein: CASSGLAGEELYNEQFF. The chain links TRBV25-1 to TRBJ2-1, with 10 nucleotides matching TRBD2. Per the germline V gene, CDR1 is MGHDK and CDR2 is SYGVNS. V trimming: 4 bases; J trimming: 3 bases; junction bases outside the gene matches: 9. The CDR3 is 17 amino acids.

The rearrangement links TRBV19 to TRBJ1-2; D gene uncertain. V was cut by 10 bases and J by 5 bases, with 11 bases left in between. This CDR3 has 11 amino acids. Germline V gene lookup returns CDR1 LNHDA and CDR2 SQIVND (reference sequence). The CDR3 nucleotides read TGTGCCACTAAGGCGGTTTATGGCTACACCTTC. This codes for CATKAVYGYTF.

The CDR3 sequence is CASSPTAAGGTDTQYF. In DNA form, the CDR3 reads TGTGCCAGCAGTCCCACTGCTGCGGGAGGGACGGATACGCAGTATTTT. The chain uses TRBV6-1 and TRBJ2-3; 9 bases align to TRBD2. The V and J ends lost 5 bases and 6 bases, in that order; junction bases with no gene match: 12. Germline-derived CDR1 and CDR2 are MNHNS and SASEGT. The length of the CDR3 is 16 residues.

A few counts support this clonotype. This chain joins TRBV5-6 and TRBJ2-5, with 9 bases identical to TRBD1. V dropped 5 bases and J dropped 6; count of bases not matched to a gene: 5. Germline V gene sequence: CDR1 SGHDT, CDR2 YYEEEE. The CDR3 extends over 13 amino acids. Written as DNA, the CDR3 is TGTGCCAGCAGGCGGGACAGGGTTAAGACCCAGTACTTC. Its translation: CASRRDRVKTQYF.

J is TRBJ2-7 and V is TRBV4-1; D gene unclear. The V gene's germline CDR1 is MGHRA and CDR2 YSYEKL. V lost 1 base and J 0 bases, leaving 13 bases between the germline ends. The CDR3 runs 16 residues. CDR3 region: CASSQGVGKSSYEQYF. In nucleotides, the CDR3 is TGCGCCAGCAGCCAAGGGGTTGGGAAAAGCTCCTACGAGCAGTACTTC.

Many counts were recorded for this clonotype. This chain uses TRBV20-1 with TRBJ2-3; D is perhaps TRBD1 or TRBD2 (5 bases each). Deletions cut 5 bases from V and 0 bases from J, with 12 bases between. Germline values: CDR1 DFQATT, CDR2 SNEGSKA (reference sequence). The CDR3 has 14 residues. The CDR3 DNA is TGCAGTGCTCGGGACGGCTTTAGCACAGATACGCAGTATTTT. As protein: CSARDGFSTDTQYF.

This clonotype was counted ten times or more. The chain uses TRBV6-2 or TRBV6-3 and TRBJ2-1; TRBD2 might be the D (5 bases). Germline CDR1 is MNHEY and CDR2 is SVGEGT. The V and J ends lost 7 bases and 9 bases respectively, with 22 bases between them. The CDR3 runs 15 residues. CDR3 sequence reads: CASMGGQRNYGEQFF. Written as DNA, the CDR3 is TGTGCCAGCATGGGCGGGCAGCGAAACTACGGTGAGCAGTTCTTC.